This is a list of T cell receptor beta chains from one sample in a study of cytomegalovirus exposure and HLA in healthy donors. Sequencing used immunoSEQ multiplex PCR; TCRdb keeps in-frame clones, though not all of them. The sample contains about 190,000 clones, almost 85% of which appear only once. The material sequenced was PBMCs. All receptors derive from a boy younger than 18 in good health and CMV-seronegative. The CDR3 runs from the conserved cysteine through the conserved F or W. A D gene is named only where the DNA matches it firmly. Clone sizes are given selectively: once, few, many, or a class where the clone is expanded.

clone_size | d_call | j_call | v_call | cdr3_nt | cdr3_aa
. | . | TRBJ1-2 | TRBV5-4 | TGTGCCAGCAGCCAACGGGGGGTCCCTCCGGAGGGCTACACCTTC | CASSQRGVPPEGYTF
few | . | TRBJ1-3 | TRBV2 | TGTGCCAGATCAGGGGTACCCTCTGGAAACACCATATATTTT | CARSGVPSGNTIYF
. | . | TRBJ2-7 | TRBV6-6 | TGTGCCAGCACCATGGACAGCTCCTACGAGCAGTACTTC | CASTMDSSYEQYF
. | . | TRBJ2-7 | TRBV10-2 | TGCGCCAGTTCTCATCAGGCTTTCTCCTACGAGCAGTACTTC | CASSHQAFSYEQYF
. | . | TRBJ1-2 | TRBV29-1 | TGCAGCGTTGTGGAGGGGTTTGGCTACACCTTC | CSVVEGFGYTF
. | . | TRBJ1-5 | TRBV6-6 | TGTGCCAGCAGGGATACAGGGCCCAATCAGCCCCAGCATTTT | CASRDTGPNQPQHF
. | TRBD1 | TRBJ1-1 | TRBV5-1 | TGCGCCAGCAGCGTTCCGGGACAGGGATTATCGGATACTGAAGCTTTCTTT | CASSVPGQGLSDTEAFF
. | . | TRBJ2-1 | TRBV7-2 | TGTGCCAGCAGGCGGGATGAGCAGTTCTTC | CASRRDEQFF
. | . | TRBJ2-2 | TRBV5-1 | TGCGCCAGCAGCTTGGGGGCACCCCTTCACACCGGGGAGCTGTTTTTT | CASSLGAPLHTGELFF
. | TRBD2 | TRBJ2-7 | TRBV28 | TGTGCCAGCAGAATAGCGGGAGGGCCGGGCGAGCAGTACTTC | CASRIAGGPGEQYF
. | . | TRBJ1-1 | TRBV7-2 | TGTGCCAGCAGCACAGCCCCGGGGGAAGCTTTCTTT | CASSTAPGEAFF
. | TRBD2 | TRBJ2-2 | TRBV9 | TGTGCCAGCAGCCCCGGGGGGTACACCGGGGAGCTGTTTTTT | CASSPGGYTGELFF